This T cell receptor (beta chain) was captured in a study of cytomegalovirus exposure and HLA in healthy donors. Generated by immunoSEQ multiplex PCR, the TCRdb table keeps only in-frame clones and is missing some. Among roughly 150,000 clones listed, around 85% were seen once. The trim removed 0 bases at V and 0 bases at J, leaving 9 bases unmatched. CDR3 length: 19 residues. The V gene's germline CDR1 is SGHRS and CDR2 YFSETQ. The rearrangement joins TRBV5-1 to TRBJ2-3; TRBD2 matches at 11 bases. The clonotype originates from a man aged 30 to 39 in good health and CMV-seropositive. Sequenced: PBMCs. CDR3: CASSLEILAGGYSTDTQYF. CDR3 in DNA: TGCGCCAGCAGCTTGGAAATCCTAGCGGGGGGCTATAGCACAGATACGCAGTATTTT. The entire variable domain, with the rest obtained from reference TRBV5-1 and TRBJ2-3, is as follows: KAGVTQTPRYLIKTRGQQVTLSCSPISGHRSVSWYQQTPGQGLQFLFEYFSETQRNKGNFPGRFSGRQFSNSRSEMNVSTLELGDSALYLCASSLEILAGGYSTDTQYFGPGTRLTVL.